The T cell receptor beta chain under discussion was sequenced for a study of blood T cell repertoires in COVID-19. Assay: immunoSEQ multiplex PCR; the TCRdb copy retains only in-frame clones and omits some. This sample has approximately 200,000 clones, with about 87% found just once. Sequencing was performed on peripheral blood. This sequence was found in a young man with COVID-19, enrolled during active disease.

CDR3 coding DNA: TGCAGCGTTGTAGAACTAGCGGGCTCAAGGGAGCAGTTCTTC. Encoded protein: CSVVELAGSREQFF. The chain is built from TRBV29-1 and TRBJ2-1, with TRBD2 matching over 9 bases. The CDR3 runs to 14 residues. J gave up 10 bases and V 4 bases, and 11 bases lay outside the gene matches. In germline, CDR1 is SQVTM, CDR2 ANQGSEA.